This TCR beta chain was recorded in a study of blood T cell repertoires in COVID-19. Background on the study: Sites in the United States, Italy and Spain provided acute and convalescent COVID-19 samples. The analysed material was cDNA or gDNA that came from T cells, B-cell-depleted T cells, or PBMCs.

As handled by the study authors: Estimates of nucleated cell counts were drawn from the amplification of reference gene primers. Sequencing used immunoSEQ multiplex PCR; TCRdb keeps in-frame clones, though not all of them. The DNA was the basis for D and trimming; V, J and clone size are from that table. The sample yields 200,000 to 250,000 clones, around 82% seen once. The V gene lost 7 bases and the J gene lost 2 bases, with 15 bases spanning the gap. CDR3 size: 15 residues. The J gene is TRBJ1-3, the V gene TRBV23-1; D might be TRBD1 (5 bases). TRBV23-1 is marked as an open reading frame, function uncertain. The sequenced sample consisted of peripheral blood. The source is a woman in her fifties or sixties with acute or convalescent COVID-19. CDR3 protein: CASTKSRRAGNTIYF. The CDR3 nucleotides are TGCGCCAGCACCAAATCGCGCAGGGCTGGAAACACCATATATTTT.